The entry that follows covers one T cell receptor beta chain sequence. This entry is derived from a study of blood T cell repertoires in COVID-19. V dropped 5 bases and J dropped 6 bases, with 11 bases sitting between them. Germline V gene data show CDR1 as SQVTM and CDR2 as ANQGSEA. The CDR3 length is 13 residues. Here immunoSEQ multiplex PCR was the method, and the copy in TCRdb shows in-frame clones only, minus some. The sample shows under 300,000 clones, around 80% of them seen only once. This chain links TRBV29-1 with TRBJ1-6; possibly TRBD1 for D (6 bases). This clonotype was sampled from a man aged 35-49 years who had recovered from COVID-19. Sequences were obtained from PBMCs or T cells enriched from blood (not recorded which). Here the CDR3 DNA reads TGCAGCGTTAGCGGACAGCCTAATTCACCCCTCCACTTT. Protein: CSVSGQPNSPLHF. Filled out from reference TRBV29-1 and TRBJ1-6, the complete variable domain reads SAVISQKPSRDICQRGTSLTIQCQVDSQVTMMFWYRQQPGQSLTLIATANQGSEATYESGFVIDKFPISRPNLTFSTLTVSNMSPEDSSIYLCSVSGQPNSPLHFGNGTRLTVT.